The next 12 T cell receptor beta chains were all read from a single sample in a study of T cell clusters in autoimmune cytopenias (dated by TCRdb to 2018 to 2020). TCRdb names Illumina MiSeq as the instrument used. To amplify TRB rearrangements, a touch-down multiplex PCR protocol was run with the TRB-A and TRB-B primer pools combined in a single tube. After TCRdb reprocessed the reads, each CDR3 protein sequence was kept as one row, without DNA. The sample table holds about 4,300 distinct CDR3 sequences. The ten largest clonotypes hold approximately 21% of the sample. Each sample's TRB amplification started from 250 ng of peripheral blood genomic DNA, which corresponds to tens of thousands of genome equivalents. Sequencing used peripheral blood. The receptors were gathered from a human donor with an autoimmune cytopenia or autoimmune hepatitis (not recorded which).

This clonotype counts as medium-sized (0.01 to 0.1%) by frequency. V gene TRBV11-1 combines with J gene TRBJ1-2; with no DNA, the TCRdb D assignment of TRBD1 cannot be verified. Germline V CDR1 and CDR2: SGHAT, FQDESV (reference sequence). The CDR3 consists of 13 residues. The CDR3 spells CASSSGTAYGYTF.

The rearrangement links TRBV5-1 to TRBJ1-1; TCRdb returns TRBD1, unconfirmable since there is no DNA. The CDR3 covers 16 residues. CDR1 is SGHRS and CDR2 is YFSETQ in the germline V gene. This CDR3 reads CASSLEGGYAGTEAFF.

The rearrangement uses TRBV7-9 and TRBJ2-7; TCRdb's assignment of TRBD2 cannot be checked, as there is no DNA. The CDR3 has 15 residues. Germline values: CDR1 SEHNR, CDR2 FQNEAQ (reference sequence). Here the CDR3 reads CASSSQAGGKYEQYF.

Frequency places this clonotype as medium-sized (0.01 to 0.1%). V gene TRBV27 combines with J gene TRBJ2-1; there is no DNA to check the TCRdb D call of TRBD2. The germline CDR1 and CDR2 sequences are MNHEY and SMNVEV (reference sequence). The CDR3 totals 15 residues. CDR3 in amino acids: CASSLSSGTYNEQFF.

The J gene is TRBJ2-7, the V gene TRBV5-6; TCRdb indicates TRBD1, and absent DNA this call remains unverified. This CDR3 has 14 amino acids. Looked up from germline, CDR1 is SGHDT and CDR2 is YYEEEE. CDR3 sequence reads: CASSFRVAIYEQYF.

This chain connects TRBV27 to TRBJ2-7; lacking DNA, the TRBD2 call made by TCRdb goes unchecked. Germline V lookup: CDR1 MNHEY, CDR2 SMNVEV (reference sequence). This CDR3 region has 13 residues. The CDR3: CASSFGGSYEQYF.

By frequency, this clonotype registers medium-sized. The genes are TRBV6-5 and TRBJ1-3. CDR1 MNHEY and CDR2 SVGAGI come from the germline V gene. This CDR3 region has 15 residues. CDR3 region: CASSYSTSSGNTIYF.

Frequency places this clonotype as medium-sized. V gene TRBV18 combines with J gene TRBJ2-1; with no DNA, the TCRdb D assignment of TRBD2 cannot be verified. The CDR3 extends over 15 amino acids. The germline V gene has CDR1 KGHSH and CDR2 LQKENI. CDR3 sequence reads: CASSPLADTYNEQFF.

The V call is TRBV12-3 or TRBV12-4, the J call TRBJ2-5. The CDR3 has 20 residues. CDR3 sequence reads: CASSSVYLGKRVSFQETQYF.

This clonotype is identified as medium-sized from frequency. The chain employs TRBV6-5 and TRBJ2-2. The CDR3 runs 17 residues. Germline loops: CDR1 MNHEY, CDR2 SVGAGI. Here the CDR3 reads CASSYRYAGGNTGELFF.

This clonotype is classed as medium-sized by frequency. The CDR3 sequence: CASSLTGPGDQRTDTQYF. V usage is TRBV27 and J usage is TRBJ2-3; lacking DNA, the TRBD1 call made by TCRdb goes unchecked. There are 18 residues in the CDR3. Germline V gene sequence: CDR1 MNHEY, CDR2 SMNVEV (reference sequence).

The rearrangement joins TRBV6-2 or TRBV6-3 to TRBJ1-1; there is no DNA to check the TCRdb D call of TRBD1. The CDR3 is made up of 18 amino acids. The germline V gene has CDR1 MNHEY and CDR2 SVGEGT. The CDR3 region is CASRHLTGWNVMNTEAFF.